This is a list of T cell receptor beta chains from one sample in a study of shared clonotypes between healthy human individuals. Sequenced by immunoSEQ multiplex PCR; TCRdb stores in-frame clones only, minus some. The sample carries some 2.1 million clones, 85% to 95% recorded once. Sequencing was performed on naive CD8+ T cells sorted from blood. These TCRs come from a man between 18 and 35 years old in good health. CDR3s include the opening cysteine and the closing phenylalanine or tryptophan. The D gene is left open where the match is weak. Size tells how often a clone was seen (once, few, many) or the class of an expanded clone, and some rows leave it out.

clone_size d_call j_call v_call cdr3_nt cdr3_aa
NA TRBD2 TRBJ2-7 TRBV28 TGTGCCAGCTGTACGCGGGGACTAGCGGGGGGAAGCTCCTACGAGCAGTACTTC CASCTRGLAGGSSYEQYF
NA TRBD2 TRBJ2-7 TRBV28 TGTGCCAGCAGCCAAGGACTAGCGGGGGGTCCCTACGAGCAGTACTTC CASSQGLAGGPYEQYF
NA TRBD1 TRBJ2-7 TRBV7-8 TGTGCCAGCAGCCACACCGGGACAGGGTTTGGCGAGCAGTACTTC CASSHTGTGFGEQYF
NA NA TRBJ2-1 TRBV29-1 TGCAGCGTCTTCGACAGGCGATCATCCTACAATGAGCAGTTCTTC CSVFDRRSSYNEQFF
NA NA TRBJ1-1 TRBV7-2 TGTGCCAGCAGCCTTCGGGACACTTACATGAACACTGAAGCTTTCTTT CASSLRDTYMNTEAFF
NA NA TRBJ1-1 TRBV9 TGTGCCAGCAGCGACGGATTCCTGAACACTGAAGCTTTCTTT CASSDGFLNTEAFF
NA TRBD1 TRBJ1-1 TRBV30 TGTGCCTGGAGTGTAACAGGGGCGAACACTGAAGCTTTCTTT CAWSVTGANTEAFF
NA NA TRBJ2-7 TRBV20-1 TGCAGTGCTGGGGTCTCCTACGAGCAGTACTTC CSAGVSYEQYF
once NA TRBJ1-2 TRBV6-5 TGTGCCAGCAGTTACTCGGGCGTCAACTATGGCTACACCTTC CASSYSGVNYGYTF
NA TRBD1 TRBJ1-5 TRBV4-1 TGCGCCAGCAGCCAAGAGGGGGCGGGACAGGGCGCTCAGCCCCAGCATTTT CASSQEGAGQGAQPQHF
NA NA TRBJ1-1 TRBV30 TGTGCCTGGAGTATGGACCGGTACACTGAAGCTTTCTTT CAWSMDRYTEAFF
NA TRBD1 TRBJ2-7 TRBV7-3 TGTGCCAGCAGCTTACCGGGACAGGGGGGCCGTACGATCTACGAGCAGTACTTC CASSLPGQGGRTIYEQYF
NA NA TRBJ1-1 TRBV9 TGTGCCAGCAGCGAAGGACTCGTGGCCGAAGCTTTCTTT CASSEGLVAEAFF
NA NA TRBJ1-1 TRBV4-1 TGCGCCAGCAGCCAAGTAGAACCCACTGAAGCTTTCTTT CASSQVEPTEAFF
NA NA TRBJ1-1 TRBV27 TGTGCCAGCAGTTTAACGTTTGGCACTGAAGCTTTCTTT CASSLTFGTEAFF
NA TRBD1 TRBJ2-5 TRBV29-1 TGCAGCGTGACCGGACAGGGTGAAGAGACCCAGTACTTC CSVTGQGEETQYF
NA NA TRBJ1-4 TRBV4-1 TGCGCCAGCAGCCAAGTGCCCCCAGGGCCCACTAATGAAAAACTGTTTTTT CASSQVPPGPTNEKLFF
NA NA TRBJ1-4 TRBV27 TGTGCCAGCAGTCCGGGGCTGGGTGAAAAACTGTTTTTT CASSPGLGEKLFF
NA NA TRBJ2-5 TRBV30 TGTGCCTGGAACCGGGACTCGAAAGAGACCCAGTACTTC CAWNRDSKETQYF
NA NA TRBJ2-7 TRBV6-6 TGTGCCAGCAGCCCCCCGGGGGAGCAGTACTTC CASSPPGEQYF
NA NA TRBJ2-7 TRBV27 TGTGCCAGCAGTTTATGGGAGAACTACGAGCAGTACTTC CASSLWENYEQYF
NA NA TRBJ2-7 TRBV9 TGTGCCAGCAGCGTGGCGGGGGCTACAACCTACGAGCAGTACTTC CASSVAGATTYEQYF
NA NA TRBJ1-5 TRBV27 TGTGCCAGCAGTTTGGTGGGGGCCAATCAGCCCCAGCATTTT CASSLVGANQPQHF
NA TRBD1 TRBJ2-2 TRBV15 TGTGCCACCAGCACGGACAGGGCGGGCACCGGGGAGCTGTTTTTT CATSTDRAGTGELFF
NA NA TRBJ2-7 TRBV4-1 TGCGCCAGCAGCCAAGTCAAATATTTCGGGGACGAGCAGTACTTC CASSQVKYFGDEQYF
NA NA TRBJ2-5 TRBV11-2 TGTGCCAGCAGCTCGATGCAAGAGACCCAGTACTTC CASSSMQETQYF
NA TRBD1 TRBJ1-1 TRBV28 TGTGCCAGCAAAGGGGCCGGGACAGTGAACACTGAAGCTTTCTTT CASKGAGTVNTEAFF
NA NA TRBJ2-4 TRBV5-3 TGTGCCAGAAGCTTGGGGCGTAGCGGAGGGGTGGGCAAAAACATTCAGTACTTC CARSLGRSGGVGKNIQYF
NA TRBD1 TRBJ1-6 TRBV27 TGTGCCAGCAGCCAAGGGGGACAGGGGCGCCGGAATTCACCCCTCCACTTT CASSQGGQGRRNSPLHF
NA TRBD2 TRBJ2-1 TRBV7-9 TGTGCCAGCAGCGAACCGGGAGGGGATGAGCAGTTCTTC CASSEPGGDEQFF
NA NA TRBJ2-3 TRBV9 TGTGCCAGCAGCGTTGGGGGGACTCTAGATACGCAGTATTTT CASSVGGTLDTQYF
NA TRBD2 TRBJ2-3 TRBV28 TGTGCCAGCAGTTCCTTTTATGCCGTTAGCGGGGGGGCTGGAGATACGCAGTATTTT CASSSFYAVSGGAGDTQYF
NA TRBD1 TRBJ2-7 TRBV5-4 TGTGCCAGCACATCGACAGGGCACTACGAGCAGTACTTC CASTSTGHYEQYF
once TRBD2 TRBJ2-7 TRBV7-2 TGTGCCAGCAGCTGGCCTAGCGGGATAGTAGGCAACGAGCAGTACTTC CASSWPSGIVGNEQYF
NA NA TRBJ1-2 TRBV6-1 TGTGCCAGCAGAACAGGGTATCATGGCTACACCTTC CASRTGYHGYTF
NA NA TRBJ2-7 TRBV5-4 TGTGCCAGCAGCAATCTCTACGAGCAGTACTTC CASSNLYEQYF
NA TRBD2 TRBJ2-7 TRBV9 TGTGCCAGCAGCTCCGGGACTAGAGGCGAGCAGTACTTC CASSSGTRGEQYF
NA NA TRBJ2-7 TRBV7-9 TGTGCCAGCAGCTTCGAGGGGGGGCCCTACGAGCAGTACTTC CASSFEGGPYEQYF
NA TRBD2 TRBJ2-3 TRBV13 TGTGCCAGCAGCTCAAGGACTAGCGGGGCGACAGATACGCAGTATTTT CASSSRTSGATDTQYF
NA NA TRBJ2-5 TRBV2 TGTGCCAGCAGTGCGGGGGTGAACCAAGAGACCCAGTACTTC CASSAGVNQETQYF
once NA TRBJ2-3 TRBV7-8 TGTGCCAGCAGCTTTAGTGGCGAGGGGCCCCGCACAGATACGCAGTATTTT CASSFSGEGPRTDTQYF
NA TRBD1 TRBJ2-5 TRBV28 TGTGCCAGCAGTTTTAGGACCAGGGGGCACGAGACCCAGTACTTC CASSFRTRGHETQYF
NA NA TRBJ2-7 TRBV19 TGTGCCAGTAGTATCAGAGTGAGCTCCTACGAGCAGTACTTC CASSIRVSSYEQYF
NA NA TRBJ2-1 TRBV7-2 TGTGCCAGCAGCTTACTGGCCACCGGAAGTGAGCAGTTCTTC CASSLLATGSEQFF